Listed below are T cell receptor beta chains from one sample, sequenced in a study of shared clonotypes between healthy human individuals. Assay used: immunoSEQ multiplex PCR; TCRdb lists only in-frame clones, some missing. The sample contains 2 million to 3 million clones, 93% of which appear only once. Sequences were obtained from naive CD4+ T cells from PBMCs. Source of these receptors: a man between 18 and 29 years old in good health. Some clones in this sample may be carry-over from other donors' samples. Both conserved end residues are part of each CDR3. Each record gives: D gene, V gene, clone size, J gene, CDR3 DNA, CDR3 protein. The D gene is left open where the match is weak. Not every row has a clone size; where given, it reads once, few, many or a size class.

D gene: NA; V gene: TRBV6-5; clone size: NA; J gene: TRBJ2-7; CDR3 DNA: TGTGCCAGCAGTCCGACTAGCTCCTACGAGCAGTACTTC; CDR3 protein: CASSPTSSYEQYF
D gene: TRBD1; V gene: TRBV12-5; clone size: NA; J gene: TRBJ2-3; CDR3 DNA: TGTGCTAGTGGAGGACAGGGGACAGATACGCAGTATTTT; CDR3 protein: CASGGQGTDTQYF
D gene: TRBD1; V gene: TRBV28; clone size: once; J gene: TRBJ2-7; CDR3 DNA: TGTGCCAGCACCACCCCGGGACAGGGGTACGAGCAGTACTTC; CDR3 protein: CASTTPGQGYEQYF
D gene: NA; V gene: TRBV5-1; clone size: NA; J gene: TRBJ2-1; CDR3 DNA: TGCGCCAGCAGCTTGGCATCTTTTCAGAGCTCCTACAATGAGCAGTTCTTC; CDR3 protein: CASSLASFQSSYNEQFF
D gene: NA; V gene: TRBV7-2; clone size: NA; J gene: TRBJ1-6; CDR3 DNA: TGTGCCAGCAGTCGTACCAATTCACCCCTCCACTTT; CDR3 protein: CASSRTNSPLHF
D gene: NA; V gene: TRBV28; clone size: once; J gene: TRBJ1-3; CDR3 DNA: TGTGCCAGCAGTTTCCCAGGGACGTCCACCATATATTTT; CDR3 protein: CASSFPGTSTIYF
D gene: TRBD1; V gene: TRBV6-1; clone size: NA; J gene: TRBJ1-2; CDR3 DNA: TGTGCCAGCAGTGGTAGGGGGACAGGCGAGAGTCGGGGCTACACCTTC; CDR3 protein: CASSGRGTGESRGYTF
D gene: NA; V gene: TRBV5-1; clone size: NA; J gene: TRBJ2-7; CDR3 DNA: TGCGCCAGCAGCTCCTCCCTAGCGACGGGGGAGCAGTACTTC; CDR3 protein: CASSSSLATGEQYF
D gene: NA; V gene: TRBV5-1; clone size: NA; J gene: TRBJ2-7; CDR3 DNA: TGCGCCAGCAGCGAGGGGCAGGGGATGGGCGAGCAGTACTTC; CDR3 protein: CASSEGQGMGEQYF
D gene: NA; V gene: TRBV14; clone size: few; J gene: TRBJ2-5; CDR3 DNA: TGTGCCAGCAGCCAAGTCCAACAGCAAGAGACCCAGTACTTC; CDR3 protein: CASSQVQQQETQYF
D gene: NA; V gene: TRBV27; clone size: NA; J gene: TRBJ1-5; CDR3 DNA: TGTGCCAGCAGTCCCGGACACAATTTAAATCAGCCCCAGCATTTT; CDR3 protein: CASSPGHNLNQPQHF
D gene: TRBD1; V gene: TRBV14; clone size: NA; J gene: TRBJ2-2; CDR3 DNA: TGTGCCAGCAGCCGAGACAGGGGGCGTTACACCGGGGAGCTGTTTTTT; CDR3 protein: CASSRDRGRYTGELFF